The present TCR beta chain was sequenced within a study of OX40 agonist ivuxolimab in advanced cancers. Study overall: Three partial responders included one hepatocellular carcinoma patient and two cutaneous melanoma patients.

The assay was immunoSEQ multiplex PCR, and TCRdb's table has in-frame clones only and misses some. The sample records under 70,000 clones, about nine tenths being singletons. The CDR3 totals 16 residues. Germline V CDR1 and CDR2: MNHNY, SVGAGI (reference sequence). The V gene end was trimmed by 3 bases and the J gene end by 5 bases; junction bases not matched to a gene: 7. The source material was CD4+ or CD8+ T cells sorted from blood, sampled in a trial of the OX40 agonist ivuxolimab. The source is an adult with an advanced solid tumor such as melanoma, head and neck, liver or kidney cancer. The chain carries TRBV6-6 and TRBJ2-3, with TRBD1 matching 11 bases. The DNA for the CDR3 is TGTGCCAGCAGTTATATAGGACAGGGGGCGATAGATACGCAGTATTTT. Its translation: CASSYIGQGAIDTQYF.